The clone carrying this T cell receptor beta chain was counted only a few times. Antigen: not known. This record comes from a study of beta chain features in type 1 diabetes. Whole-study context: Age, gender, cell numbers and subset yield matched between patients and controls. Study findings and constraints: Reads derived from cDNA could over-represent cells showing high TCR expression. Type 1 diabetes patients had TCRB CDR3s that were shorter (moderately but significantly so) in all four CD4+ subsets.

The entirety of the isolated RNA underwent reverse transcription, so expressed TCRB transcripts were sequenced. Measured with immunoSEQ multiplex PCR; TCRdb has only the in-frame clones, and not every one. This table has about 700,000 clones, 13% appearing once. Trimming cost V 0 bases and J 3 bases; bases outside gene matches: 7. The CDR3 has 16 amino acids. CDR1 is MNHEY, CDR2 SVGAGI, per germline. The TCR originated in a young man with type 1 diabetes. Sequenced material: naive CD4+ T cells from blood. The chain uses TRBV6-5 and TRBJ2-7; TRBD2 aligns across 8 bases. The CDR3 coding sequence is TGTGCCAGCAGTTACTCGATTACTAGCGGATACTACGAGCAGTACTTC. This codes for CASSYSITSGYYEQYF.